A single sample gave rise to the 27 T cell receptor beta chains below, sequenced in a study of Tregs in tolerant kidney transplant recipients. Using immunoSEQ multiplex PCR, the repertoire was profiled, and TCRdb retains in-frame clones only, with some absent. Its clone listing holds about 48,000 clones. Sequenced here: CD4+ T cells from blood, sampled before the transplant. The receptors come from a human donor who received a combined kidney and bone marrow transplant.

Of note for this clone: The read gets to within 3 residues of the CDR3 end, and the germline J gene fills in the rest. This chain links TRBV24-1 with TRBJ2-5, with D possibly TRBD1 on 6 matching bases. The V end was cut by 2 bases, the J end by 4 bases, with 10 bases between. CDR3 length: 14 residues. Germline V lookup: CDR1 KGHDR, CDR2 SFDVKD. CDR3 sequence: CATSDSGALETQYF. The CDR3 DNA, read in part, is TGTGCCACCAGTGATTCAGGGGCCCTAGAGACC.

Remarks on this clone: The missing CDR3 end, 3 residues past where the read stops, is filled in from the germline J gene. V is TRBV20-1 and J is TRBJ2-3; 7 bases are shared with TRBD2. Trimming cost V 4 bases and J 3 bases; bases outside gene matches: 13. From germline, CDR1 is DFQATT and CDR2 SNEGSKA (reference sequence). The length of the CDR3 is 16 residues. The sequenced CDR3 bases are TGCAGTGCTACCCCAGATTCTAGCGGATATACAGATACG. Translating it yields CSATPDSSGYTDT. The whole CDR3 is CSATPDSSGYTDTQYF.

About this clone: The read ends 3 residues before the CDR3 terminus; that terminus is restored from the germline J gene. The rearrangement joins TRBV2 to TRBJ2-3; weak D call: TRBD2 (6 bases). V was clipped by 5 bases and J by 1 base, with 19 bases between them. Germline assignment: CDR1 SNHLY and CDR2 FYNNEI. The CDR3 spans 17 residues. The CDR3: CASSLSGLTLGTDTQYF. The DNA read from the CDR3 is TGTGCCAGCAGTTTAAGCGGGCTTACCTTGGGCACAGATACG.

Concerning this clone itself: The read is 3 residues too short to cover the CDR3 end, so that end is filled in from the germline J gene. This sequence joins TRBV30 and TRBJ1-2, with D perhaps matching TRBD1 (5 bases). Germline V CDR1 and CDR2: GTSNPN, SVGIG (reference sequence). The CDR3 contains 15 residues. V was clipped by 0 bases and J by 5 bases, with 16 bases between them. The DNA read from the CDR3 is TGTGCCTGGAGTGTACGCGCCCCCGGGGGTTATGGC. It encodes CAWSVRAPGGYG. From start to end, the CDR3 is CAWSVRAPGGYGYTF.

Turning to this clone: The DNA ends 3 residues before the CDR3 does, and the rest of the CDR3 is filled in from the germline J gene. The chain joins TRBV2 to TRBJ2-5; 7 bases agree with TRBD1. Germline V lookup: CDR1 SNHLY, CDR2 FYNNEI. Germline trimming cut 6 bases from V and 4 bases from J; bases unmatched to any gene: 5. This CDR3 is built from 13 residues. The CDR3 spells CASRRGQGETQYF. CDR3 DNA (partial): TGTGCCAGCAGAAGGGGGCAGGGAGAGACC. Looking up the rest from reference TRBV2 and TRBJ2-5 gives the full variable domain: EPEVTQTPSHQVTQMGQEVILRCVPISNHLYFYWYRQILGQKVEFLVSFYNNEISEKSEIFDDQFSVERPDGSNFTLKIRSTKLEDSAMYFCASRRGQGETQYFGPGTRLLVL.

Note on this clone: Sequencing ends 3 residues short of the CDR3 end; the germline J gene provides the rest. V usage is TRBV19 and J usage is TRBJ1-5; tentative D call: TRBD1 (6 bases). Germline CDR1 LNHDA, CDR2 SQIVND (reference sequence). The CDR3 loop spans 14 amino acids. Between the trimmed V and J ends, which lost 6 bases and 0 bases, there was a span of 9 bases. Partial CDR3 DNA: TGTGCCAGTAGGCCGACAGGTAGCAATCAGCCC. Translating gives CASRPTGSNQP. The CDR3 as a whole reads CASRPTGSNQPQHF.

For this clone: Read coverage stops 3 residues before the CDR3 terminus; the germline J gene supplies the remainder. The V and J genes are TRBV7-2 and TRBJ1-4; D gene unclear. CDR3 length: 13 residues. The germline V gene has CDR1 SGHTA and CDR2 FQGNSA. Trimming left V 4 bases short and J 6 bases short, with 9 bases between. CDR3 bases read: TGTGCCAGCAGCTCGGCGGCGGATGAAAAA. Translated: CASSSAADEK. The entire CDR3 protein is CASSSAADEKLFF.

The CDR3 is CASTRRQMNTEAFF. Partial CDR3 DNA: TGTGCCAGCACTAGACGTCAAATGAACACTGAA. This chain uses TRBV6-2 or TRBV6-3 with TRBJ1-1; no clear D. From the germline J gene comes the end of the CDR3, since the read stops 3 residues before it. Germline V CDR1 and CDR2: MNHEY, SVGEGT. The CDR3 totals 14 residues. Trimming removed 7 bases from V and 0 bases from J, with 12 bases in between.

Note on this clone: The read falls 3 residues short of the CDR3 end, and the missing part is taken from the germline J gene. The V gene is TRBV6-2 or TRBV6-3, the J gene TRBJ2-7; 10 bases agree with TRBD2. J lost 6 bases, V lost 2 bases, and 7 bases had no gene match. Germline V gene sequence: CDR1 MNHEY, CDR2 SVGEGT. This CDR3 is 15 amino acids long. The part of the CDR3 DNA that was read is TGTGCCAGCAGTTACGCACTAGCGGGAAAACGCGAG. Translated, it gives CASSYALAGKRE. The CDR3 reads in full as CASSYALAGKREQYF.

A remark on this clone: The CDR3 extends 3 residues past the end of the read, so its final part is completed from the germline J gene. The V call is TRBV20-1, the J call TRBJ1-4, with TRBD1 identical over 8 bases. This CDR3 is 12 amino acids long. The germline gives CDR1 DFQATT, CDR2 SNEGSKA (reference sequence). V lost 6 bases, J lost 5 bases, and 2 bases stayed unmatched. CDR3 DNA (partial): TGCAGTGCCAGGACAGGGAATGAAAAA. This encodes CSARTGNEK. The full CDR3 reads CSARTGNEKLFF.

The part of the CDR3 DNA that was read is TGTGCCAGCAGCTCGGGACAGGGGAATACCGGGGAG. Amino acids: CASSSGQGNTGE. The whole CDR3 reads CASSSGQGNTGELFF. The chain carries TRBV7-9 and TRBJ2-2; 10 positions agree with TRBD1. The read halts 3 residues ahead of the CDR3 end, with the missing end drawn from the germline J gene. The V gene end was trimmed by 4 bases and the J gene end by 5 bases; junction bases not matched to a gene: 4. The CDR3 length is 15 residues. The V gene's germline CDR1 is SEHNR and CDR2 FQNEAQ (reference sequence).

Details on this clone: The read ends 3 residues shy of where the CDR3 ends; the end is completed using the germline J gene. The J gene is TRBJ2-5, the V gene TRBV7-2; perhaps TRBD1 as D (5 bases). The CDR3 covers 12 residues. Germline CDR1 reads SGHTA; CDR2 reads FQGNSA. V was trimmed by 4 bases and J by 2 bases, leaving 5 bases between them. The sequenced CDR3 bases are TGTGCCAGCAGCTCAGGGCAAGAGACC. Translation gives CASSSGQET. The full CDR3 is CASSSGQETQYF.

Details on this clone: The observed sequence ends 3 residues before the CDR3 terminus, with the missing tail filled in from the germline J gene. V and J are TRBV5-1 and TRBJ2-1; 7 bases agree with TRBD2. This CDR3 is built from 15 residues. Germline trimming cut 3 bases from V and 8 bases from J; bases unmatched to any gene: 11. Germline CDR1 SGHRS, CDR2 YFSETQ. This CDR3 is CASSSLAGEVYEQFF. Incomplete CDR3 DNA: TGCGCCAGCAGCTCCTTAGCGGGTGAGGTGTATGAG. Complete variable domain (other parts from reference TRBV5-1 and TRBJ2-1): KAGVTQTPRYLIKTRGQQVTLSCSPISGHRSVSWYQQTPGQGLQFLFEYFSETQRNKGNFPGRFSGRQFSNSRSEMNVSTLELGDSALYLCASSSLAGEVYEQFFGPGTRLTVL.

On this clone itself: The CDR3 end lies 3 residues beyond the end of the read and is filled in from the germline J gene. The chain recombines TRBV11-2 with TRBJ1-1, with a weak D call TRBD1 (6 bases). The V gene's germline CDR1 is SGHAT and CDR2 FQNNGV. The CDR3 totals 12 residues. The CDR3 reads CASSPGRGRAFF. CDR3 bases read: TGTGCCAGCAGCCCTGGAAGGGGGAGA.

A note on this clone: Read sequence stops 3 residues before the CDR3 end, and the germline J gene provides the missing end. V is TRBV20-1 and J is TRBJ2-3; 8 bases match TRBD2. V lost 5 bases and J lost 4; bases outside the gene matches: 2. CDR1 is DFQATT, CDR2 SNEGSKA, per germline (reference sequence). This CDR3 contains 12 residues. CDR3 DNA, as far as it was read: TGCAGTGCTGGACTAGCTTCAGATACG. Translating gives CSAGLASDT. From start to end, the CDR3 is CSAGLASDTQYF.

A word on this clone: The read falls 3 residues short of the CDR3 end, and the missing part is taken from the germline J gene. V gene TRBV2 combines with J gene TRBJ2-3; 8 nucleotides agree with TRBD1. The junction had 6 bases not matched to a gene; V was cut back by 6 bases and J by 4 bases. The CDR3 length is 14 residues. Germline CDR1 and CDR2: SNHLY and FYNNEI. The CDR3 sequence is CASRETGAADTQYF. The sequenced part of the CDR3 DNA is TGTGCCAGCAGGGAGACAGGGGCGGCAGATACG.

About this clone: The CDR3 extends 3 residues past the end of the read, so its final part is completed from the germline J gene. This sequence joins TRBV20-1 and TRBJ2-1; D is unclear. This CDR3 is 16 amino acids long. With 5 bases removed from V and 0 bases from J, the gap between germline ends came to 17 bases. The germline gives CDR1 DFQATT, CDR2 SNEGSKA (reference sequence). Here the CDR3 reads CSAPPFGYSSYNEQFF. CDR3 DNA, as far as it was read: TGCAGTGCTCCCCCCTTTGGTTATAGCTCCTACAATGAG.

Comments on this clone: Sequencing ends 3 residues short of the CDR3 end; the germline J gene provides the rest. The rearrangement uses TRBV19 and TRBJ1-1; tentatively, D is TRBD1 (5 bases). Germline V gene lookup returns CDR1 LNHDA and CDR2 SQIVND (reference sequence). V was cut by 4 bases and J by 3 bases, with 12 bases left in between. The CDR3 loop spans 14 amino acids. The chain's CDR3 is CASSTQGGYTEAFF. The sequenced CDR3 bases are TGTGCCAGTAGTACCCAGGGAGGGTACACTGAA.

Concerning this clone: The observed sequence ends 3 residues before the CDR3 terminus, with the missing tail filled in from the germline J gene. The chain has TRBV5-4 and TRBJ1-2; 7 bases align to TRBD1. The CDR3 runs 14 residues. V was clipped by 0 bases and J by 6 bases; unmatched bases: 5. Germline CDR1 and CDR2: SGHNT and YYREEE (reference sequence). CDR3 loop: CASSLGGTVNGYTF. CDR3 bases read: TGTGCCAGCAGCTTGGGAGGGACAGTTAATGGC.

A note on this clone: The CDR3 extends 3 residues past the end of the read, so its final part is completed from the germline J gene. The V call is TRBV11-1, the J call TRBJ2-1; no reliable D call. CDR3 length: 14 residues. The V end was cut by 1 base, the J end by 4 bases, with 8 bases between. Germline loops: CDR1 SGHAT, CDR2 FQDESV (reference sequence). The CDR3 DNA, read in part, is TGTGCCAGCAGCTTAGAGGGCAGTTACAATGAG. Translated, it gives CASSLEGSYNE. The whole CDR3 protein is CASSLEGSYNEQFF. Complete variable domain (other parts from reference TRBV11-1 and TRBJ2-1): EAEVAQSPRYKITEKSQAVAFWCDPISGHATLYWYRQILGQGPELLVQFQDESVVDDSQLPKDRFSAERLKGVDSTLKIQPAELGDSAMYLCASSLEGSYNEQFFGPGTRLTVL.

Regarding this clone: The CDR3 goes on 3 residues after the read ends, and that part is filled in from the germline J gene. The chain couples TRBV20-1 to TRBJ2-1; D is undetermined. From germline, CDR1 is DFQATT and CDR2 SNEGSKA (reference sequence). The CDR3 loop spans 11 amino acids. V lost 1 base to trimming and J lost 8 bases, with 6 bases between them. CDR3 bases read: TGCAGTGCTAGAGCGCGCGATGAG. As protein: CSARARDE. The complete CDR3 sequence is CSARARDEQFF.

Comment on this clone: The read falls 3 residues short of the CDR3 end, and the missing part is taken from the germline J gene. The chain is built from TRBV18 and TRBJ1-5; tentative D call: TRBD1 (5 bases). CDR3 length: 14 residues. Germline assignment: CDR1 KGHSH and CDR2 LQKENI. Trimming left V 5 bases short and J 2 bases short, with 10 bases between. Here the CDR3 reads CASSRGRGNQPQHF. Partial CDR3 DNA: TGTGCCAGCTCAAGAGGCAGGGGCAATCAGCCC.

Remarks on this clone: The read ends 3 residues before the CDR3 terminus; that terminus is restored from the germline J gene. V is TRBV6-2 or TRBV6-3 and J is TRBJ2-4; D might be TRBD1 (5 bases). V lost 0 bases to trimming and J lost 1 base, with 13 bases between them. This CDR3 is built from 17 residues. CDR1 is MNHEY, CDR2 SVGEGT, per germline. CDR3 bases read: TGTGCCAGCAGTTACTCGGGTGGGGCTGTTGCCAAAAACATT. It encodes CASSYSGGAVAKNI. The CDR3 in full is CASSYSGGAVAKNIQYF.

Concerning this clone: The CDR3 end falls 3 residues outside the read, so it is completed with the germline J gene. The rearrangement links TRBV20-1 to TRBJ2-7, with 8 nucleotides matching TRBD1. V lost 5 bases and J lost 2; bases outside the gene matches: 8. The CDR3 spans 14 residues. Germline V gives CDR1 DFQATT, CDR2 SNEGSKA (reference sequence). CDR3: CSARTGYRAYEQYF. The CDR3 DNA, read in part, is TGCAGTGCTCGGACAGGGTATCGGGCCTACGAG.

About this clone: Read data end 3 residues before the CDR3 end; the end is taken from the germline J gene. V gene TRBV20-1 combines with J gene TRBJ2-4; a possible D gene is TRBD1 (5 bases). Trimming removed 6 bases at V and 7 bases at J, with 13 bases between. CDR1 is DFQATT and CDR2 is SNEGSKA in the germline V gene (reference sequence). The CDR3 covers 12 residues. The sequenced part of the CDR3 DNA is TGCAGTGCCAGGGCGGAGTGGAACATT. Translated, it gives CSARAEWNI. The full CDR3 protein is CSARAEWNIQYF.

Comment on this clone: The CDR3 is cut off 3 residues early in the read; its end comes from the germline J gene. The V call is TRBV6-2 or TRBV6-3, the J call TRBJ1-5; 8 bases align to TRBD1. The CDR3 loop spans 15 amino acids. Germline V gives CDR1 MNHEY, CDR2 SVGEGT. With 5 bases clipped from V and 3 bases from J, the junction kept 6 bases outside the gene matches. The CDR3 loop reads CASSPGTGPNQPQHF. CDR3 bases read: TGTGCCAGCAGTCCCGGGACAGGTCCCAATCAGCCC.

CDR3 residues: CSARTSGRAWDNEQFF. The part of the CDR3 DNA that was read is TGCAGTGCTCGGACTAGCGGGAGGGCCTGGGACAATGAG. The chain has TRBV20-1 and TRBJ2-1, with 15 positions matching TRBD2. From the germline J gene comes the end of the CDR3, since the read stops 3 residues before it. Trimming cost V 5 bases and J 5 bases; bases outside gene matches: 7. The CDR3 is 16 amino acids. Looked up from germline, CDR1 is DFQATT and CDR2 is SNEGSKA (reference sequence).